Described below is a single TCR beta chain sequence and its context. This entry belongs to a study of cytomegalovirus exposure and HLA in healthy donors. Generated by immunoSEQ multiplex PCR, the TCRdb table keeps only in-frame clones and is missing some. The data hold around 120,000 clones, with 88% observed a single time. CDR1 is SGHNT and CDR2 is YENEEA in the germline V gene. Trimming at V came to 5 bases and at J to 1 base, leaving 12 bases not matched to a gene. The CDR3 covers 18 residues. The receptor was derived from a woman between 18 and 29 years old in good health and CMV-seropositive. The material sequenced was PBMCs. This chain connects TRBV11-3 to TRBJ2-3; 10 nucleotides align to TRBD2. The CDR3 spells CASSPRLAGEVRTDTQYF. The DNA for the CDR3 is TGTGCCAGCAGCCCCCGGCTAGCGGGAGAGGTCCGCACAGATACGCAGTATTTT.